The 18 T cell receptor beta chains presented below share a single source sample, sequenced in a study of T cells in Graves' hyperthyroidism and ophthalmopathy. Regions amplified from RNA transcripts were the TCR beta CDR3 regions. Carried out on the TCR CDR3, a first-round RT-PCR used the HTBI primer set. TCRdb reprocessed the multiplex PCR reads via MiXCR and lists one record per CDR3 protein. The sample has 450,000 to 650,000 distinct CDR3 sequences, approximately 15% seen once. Sequencing was carried out using blood. Every receptor here comes from a woman in her late teens or twenties with Graves' ophthalmopathy.

This chain links TRBV25-1 with TRBJ2-3; D unresolved. CDR3 size: 14 residues. The germline V gene has CDR1 MGHDK and CDR2 SYGVNS. V was shortened by 6 bases and J by 3 bases, with 13 bases between the two germline ends. CDR3 sequence (DNA): TGTGCCAGCAGCCCTTCGACTGTAACAGATACGCAGTATTTT. Protein product: CASSPSTVTDTQYF. The full variable domain, rest sourced from reference TRBV25-1 and TRBJ2-3, is EADIYQTPRYLVIGTGKKITLECSQTMGHDKMYWYQQDPGMELHLIHYSYGVNSTEKGDLSSESTVSRIRTEHFPLTLESARPSHTSQYLCASSPSTVTDTQYFGPGTRLTVL.

This sequence joins TRBV18 and TRBJ2-3; 13 bases match TRBD2. Germline V gives CDR1 KGHSH, CDR2 LQKENI. After removal of 4 bases from V and 2 bases from J, the junction contained 6 bases not matched to a gene. The CDR3 extends over 17 amino acids. The CDR3: CASSLTGTSGITDTQYF. CDR3 nucleotide sequence: TGTGCCAGCTCACTGACCGGGACTAGCGGGATCACAGATACGCAGTATTTT. Combining the CDR3 with reference TRBV18 and TRBJ2-3 gives the whole variable domain NAGVMQNPRHLVRRRGQEARLRCSPMKGHSHVYWYRQLPEEGLKFMVYLQKENIIDESGMPKERFSAEFPKEGPSILRIQQVVRGDSAAYFCASSLTGTSGITDTQYFGPGTRLTVL.

This chain joins TRBV7-2 and TRBJ2-7; 7 bases align to TRBD1. There are 14 residues in the CDR3. From germline, CDR1 is SGHTA and CDR2 FQGNSA. V shed 6 bases, J shed 3 bases, and the junction held 8 bases outside the gene matches. The CDR3 here is CASRETGPRYEQYF. The CDR3 DNA reads TGTGCCAGCAGGGAGACAGGGCCCCGCTACGAGCAGTACTTC.

The table lists this clonotype with many counts. This sequence joins TRBV7-9 and TRBJ2-1; TRBD2 is a possible D gene (6 bases). Trimming cost V 7 bases and J 3 bases, with 19 bases left between them. The CDR3 length is 16 residues. CDR1 is SEHNR and CDR2 is FQNEAQ in the germline V gene (reference sequence). CDR3 loop: CASIEFGSPHYNEQFF. The DNA of the CDR3 is TGTGCCAGCATCGAATTCGGGAGCCCACACTACAATGAGCAGTTCTTC.

Concerning this clonotype: Mismatch with germline at one junction end may stem from a read error. This chain links TRBV5-5 with TRBJ1-5; possibly TRBD1 for D (6 bases). This CDR3 has 15 amino acids. CDR1 is SGHKS, CDR2 YYEKEE, per germline (reference sequence). The CDR3 bases are TGTGTCAGCAGCTTCAGGGGTTATAGCAATCAGCCCCAGCATTTT. Amino acid sequence: CVSSFRGYSNQPQHF. Combining the CDR3 with reference TRBV5-5 and TRBJ1-5 gives the whole variable domain DAGVTQSPTHLIKTRGQQVTLRCSPISGHKSVSWYQQVLGQGPQFIFQYYEKEERGRGNFPDRFSARQFPNYSSELNVNALLLGDSALYLCVSSFRGYSNQPQHFGDGTRLSIL.

This clonotype was found a few times. V and J are TRBV4-1 and TRBJ1-1; tentatively, D is TRBD1 (6 bases). The CDR3 extends over 16 amino acids. CDR1 is MGHRA, CDR2 YSYEKL, per germline. The ends were cut back, 0 bases at V and 6 bases at J, with 17 bases in the middle. The CDR3 DNA is TGCGCCAGCAGCCAAGAGCCGGGGGCAACCTTCGCTGAAGCTTTCTTT. This gives the protein CASSQEPGATFAEAFF.

As regards this clonotype: This may stem from a read error, because a much larger clone lies one nucleotide away. This rearrangement joins TRBV7-9 to TRBJ2-7; 10 nucleotides line up with TRBD1. Trimming removed 5 bases from V and 2 bases from J; junction bases left unmatched: 3. Germline loops: CDR1 SEHNR, CDR2 FQNEAQ (reference sequence). The CDR3 is 14 residues long. CDR3: CASSGGQGTYEQYF. CDR3 sequence (DNA): TGTGCCAGCAGCGGGGGACAGGGGACCTACGAGCAGTACTTC.

There are a few counts of this clonotype. The gene calls are TRBV6-1 and TRBJ2-7; perhaps TRBD2 as D (6 bases). CDR1 is MNHNS, CDR2 SASEGT, per germline. The V gene lost 6 bases and the J gene lost 3 bases, with 9 bases spanning the gap. The length of the CDR3 is 12 residues. CDR3 coding DNA: TGTGCCAGCAGGGGCGGGGTCTACGAGCAGTACTTC. Its translation: CASRGGVYEQYF.

Ten or more counts support this clonotype. The chain links TRBV7-2 to TRBJ1-5; TRBD1 might be the D (6 bases). This CDR3 region has 16 residues. The V gene's germline CDR1 is SGHTA and CDR2 FQGNSA. V lost 1 base and J 4 bases, leaving 14 bases between the germline ends. CDR3 DNA sequence: TGTGCCAGCAGCTTAGAGGGGGGACAACCAAATCAGCCCCAGCATTTT. This gives the protein CASSLEGGQPNQPQHF.

This clonotype was seen more than once but under ten times. The chain has TRBV7-9 and TRBJ1-4, with D perhaps matching TRBD1 (6 bases). Germline V lookup: CDR1 SEHNR, CDR2 FQNEAQ (reference sequence). CDR3 size: 21 residues. The V gene lost 4 bases and the J gene lost 0 bases, with 27 bases spanning the gap. CDR3 nucleotides: TGTGCCAGCAGCTCCACCCGCTTGGGGGGCGTTTACCCCTCAACTAATGAAAAACTGTTTTTT. Protein sequence: CASSSTRLGGVYPSTNEKLFF.

This clonotype was seen ten or more times. The chain uses TRBV2 and TRBJ2-7; tentatively, D is TRBD1 or TRBD2 (5 bases each). Germline V gives CDR1 SNHLY, CDR2 FYNNEI. There are 14 residues in the CDR3. V lost 6 bases and J lost 2, with 14 bases in between. This chain's CDR3 is CASSNRDGAYEQYF. Written as DNA, the CDR3 is TGTGCCAGCAGCAACCGGGACGGGGCCTACGAGCAGTACTTC.

This clonotype has only a few counts. J is TRBJ2-7 and V is TRBV19, with TRBD1 matching 7 bases. CDR3 length equals 14 residues. Germline CDR1 is LNHDA and CDR2 is SQIVND (reference sequence). The trim removed 3 bases at V and 1 base at J, leaving 3 bases unmatched. The CDR3 DNA sequence: TGTGCCAGTAGTATGAGGGACAGTTCCTACGAGCAGTACTTC. It encodes CASSMRDSSYEQYF.

This clonotype was observed a handful of times. The chain has TRBV7-2 and TRBJ1-2; tentatively, D is TRBD1 (5 bases). With 5 bases removed from V and 7 bases from J, the gap between germline ends came to 17 bases. In germline, CDR1 is SGHTA, CDR2 FQGNSA. There are 14 residues in the CDR3. CDR3 amino acids: CASSAPGRYFGYTF. The DNA of the CDR3 is TGTGCCAGCAGCGCCCCGGGACGCTACTTTGGCTACACCTTC.

The sample holds many counts of this clonotype. The chain has TRBV7-2 and TRBJ2-1; D remains unclear. Germline V gene sequence: CDR1 SGHTA, CDR2 FQGNSA. V was trimmed by 3 bases and J by 1 base, leaving 7 bases between them. The CDR3 has 14 amino acids. CDR3 amino acids: CASSFWDSYNEQFF. CDR3 DNA sequence: TGTGCCAGCAGCTTTTGGGATTCCTACAATGAGCAGTTCTTC.

This clonotype was recorded many times. The J gene is TRBJ2-5, the V gene TRBV11-2; 8 bases line up with TRBD2. The V and J ends lost 5 bases and 2 bases, in that order; junction bases with no gene match: 7. Germline values: CDR1 SGHAT, CDR2 FQNNGV. This CDR3 has 15 amino acids. The CDR3 DNA reads as TGTGCCAGCAGCCTCCAGCGGGGGTGGCAAGAGACCCAGTACTTC. Translating it yields CASSLQRGWQETQYF. Supplemented by reference TRBV11-2 and TRBJ2-5, the full variable domain reads EAGVAQSPRYKIIEKRQSVAFWCNPISGHATLYWYQQILGQGPKLLIQFQNNGVVDDSQLPKDRFSAERLKGVDSTLKIQPAKLEDSAVYLCASSLQRGWQETQYFGPGTRLLVL.

This clonotype was counted ten times or more. The chain couples TRBV2 to TRBJ2-3; TRBD2 matches 10 bases. Germline lookup yields CDR1 SNHLY and CDR2 FYNNEI. Trimming cost V 5 bases and J 0 bases; bases outside gene matches: 11. This CDR3 is 18 amino acids long. CDR3 loop: CASSQFGISGRSTDTQYF. The DNA for the CDR3 is TGTGCCAGCAGTCAATTCGGGATTAGCGGGAGGAGCACAGATACGCAGTATTTT. The entire variable domain, with the rest obtained from reference TRBV2 and TRBJ2-3, is as follows: EPEVTQTPSHQVTQMGQEVILRCVPISNHLYFYWYRQILGQKVEFLVSFYNNEISEKSEIFDDQFSVERPDGSNFTLKIRSTKLEDSAMYFCASSQFGISGRSTDTQYFGPGTRLTVL.

The V and J genes are TRBV19 and TRBJ1-1, with 9 bases lining up with TRBD1. The CDR3 extends over 16 amino acids. Looked up from germline, CDR1 is LNHDA and CDR2 is SQIVND (reference sequence). After removal of 3 bases from V and 5 bases from J, the junction contained 10 bases not matched to a gene. The CDR3 DNA follows: TGTGCCAGTAGTATCGTGGGGACAGGGCCGCGTACTGAAGCTTTCTTT. Amino acids: CASSIVGTGPRTEAFF.

This clonotype appeared once. It may be a read error: a sequence one base away is much more abundant. V usage is TRBV10-3 and J usage is TRBJ2-4, with TRBD1 matching over 9 bases. This CDR3 region has 18 residues. From germline, CDR1 is ENHRY and CDR2 SYGVKD. CDR3 in DNA: TGTACCATCAGTGAGTCGGGACAGGGTCTTTCGGCCAAAAACATTCAGTACTTC. Encoded protein: CTISESGQGLSAKNIQYF.